The rows below give T cell receptor beta chains drawn from one sample of a study of esophageal squamous cell carcinoma under preoperative chemotherapy. TCRdb called the PCR reads again in MiXCR, with one record for every CDR3 protein. Of 25,000 to 35,000 distinct CDR3 sequences in the sample, around 50% were seen once. The sample was gathered from a patient given preoperative chemotherapy. These TCRs come from a human donor with esophageal squamous cell carcinoma. The donor label of this sample is uncertain. The CDR3 runs from the conserved cysteine through the conserved F or W. A D gene is named only where the DNA matches it firmly. A clone size is listed for some rows: how often the clone was seen (once, few, many), or a class if it is expanded.

v_gene: TRBV7-9; abundance: once; d_gene: .; j_gene: TRBJ2-3; CDR3aa: CASGGLERRDPDTQYF; CDR3nt: TGTGCCAGCGGGGGACTTGAGCGCCGGGACCCAGATACGCAGTATTTC
v_gene: TRBV7-2; abundance: many; d_gene: .; j_gene: TRBJ2-5; CDR3aa: CASSRPPNQETQYF; CDR3nt: TGTGCCAGCAGCCGCCCCCCGAACCAAGAGACCCAGTACTTC
v_gene: TRBV27; abundance: .; d_gene: TRBD2; j_gene: TRBJ2-5; CDR3aa: CASSTTSTSGSRNEQYF; CDR3nt: TGTGCCAGCAGTACAACCTCGACTAGCGGGAGTAGAAATGAGCAGTACTTC
v_gene: TRBV6-1; abundance: .; d_gene: TRBD2; j_gene: TRBJ2-5; CDR3aa: CASAAGDLLTQETQYF; CDR3nt: TGTGCCAGCGCTGCGGGAGACCTCTTAACCCAAGAGACCCAGTACTTC
v_gene: TRBV7-9; abundance: .; d_gene: .; j_gene: TRBJ2-3; CDR3aa: CASSQSGGTANTGKQYF; CDR3nt: TGTGCCAGCAGTCAAAGTGGCGGGACAGCGAACACCGGGAAGCAGTATTTT
v_gene: TRBV20-1; abundance: few; d_gene: TRBD1; j_gene: TRBJ2-4; CDR3aa: CSANSDRGGTKNIQYF; CDR3nt: TGCAGTGCAAACTCTGACAGGGGTGGGACCAAAAACATTCAGTACTTC
v_gene: TRBV7-8; abundance: .; d_gene: TRBD2; j_gene: TRBJ2-4; CDR3aa: CASSGTSGREATNTQYF; CDR3nt: TGTGCCAGCAGCGGGACTAGCGGGAGGGAAGCCACAAACACTCAGTATTTC
v_gene: TRBV12-3/TRBV12-4; abundance: few; d_gene: .; j_gene: TRBJ2-5; CDR3aa: CAGSGGRDPETQYF; CDR3nt: TGTGCGGGCAGTGGGGGTCGTGACCCAGAGACCCAGTACTTC
v_gene: TRBV5-6; abundance: many; d_gene: .; j_gene: TRBJ2-5; CDR3aa: CASSLERIGETQYF; CDR3nt: TGTGCCAGCAGCTTGGAAAGGATAGGGGAGACCCAGTACTTC
v_gene: TRBV6-5; abundance: many; d_gene: TRBD1; j_gene: TRBJ1-3; CDR3aa: CASSLTGTGGPNTIYF; CDR3nt: TGTGCCAGCAGTTTAACTGGGACAGGGGGGCCAAACACCATATATTTT
v_gene: TRBV6-1; abundance: many; d_gene: TRBD1; j_gene: TRBJ2-5; CDR3aa: CASREGQGEAETQYF; CDR3nt: TGTGCCAGCAGAGAGGGACAGGGGGAGGCGGAGACCCAGTACTTC
v_gene: TRBV27; abundance: .; d_gene: .; j_gene: TRBJ2-3; CDR3aa: CASSLFHTDTQYF; CDR3nt: TGTGCCAGCAGTTTATTCCACACAGATACGCAGTATTTT
v_gene: TRBV7-6; abundance: .; d_gene: .; j_gene: TRBJ2-3; CDR3aa: CASSLGTGNTGKQYF; CDR3nt: TGTGCCAGCAGCTTGGGTACCGGAAACACAGGTAAGCAGTATTTT
v_gene: TRBV28; abundance: few; d_gene: TRBD2; j_gene: TRBJ2-5; CDR3aa: CASSFIGLAGGSYEQYF; CDR3nt: TGTGCCAGCAGTTTCATAGGACTAGCGGGAGGTAGCTATGAGCAGTACTTC
v_gene: TRBV28; abundance: .; d_gene: .; j_gene: TRBJ2-4; CDR3aa: CARGFGGRADDTQYF; CDR3nt: TGTGCCAGGGGGTTCGGGGGCCGAGCAGATGACACCCAGTACTTC
v_gene: TRBV28; abundance: many; d_gene: TRBD2; j_gene: TRBJ2-3; CDR3aa: CASSFNSGRRGDTQYF; CDR3nt: TGTGCCAGCAGTTTCAACAGCGGGAGGAGGGGAGATACGCAGTATTTT
v_gene: TRBV12-3/TRBV12-4; abundance: few; d_gene: TRBD2; j_gene: TRBJ2-7; CDR3aa: CASSIAGSSYEQYF; CDR3nt: TGTGCCAGCAGTATAGCGGGGAGCTCCTACGAGCAGTACTTC
v_gene: TRBV7-8; abundance: .; d_gene: .; j_gene: TRBJ2-4; CDR3aa: CCSSLGLRAKDTQYF; CDR3nt: TGTTGCAGCAGCTTGGGGCTGCGAGCCAAAGACACGCAGTACTTC
v_gene: TRBV7-2; abundance: .; d_gene: .; j_gene: TRBJ2-3; CDR3aa: CASSITLCRTDMQYF; CDR3nt: TGTGCCAGCAGCATAACGCTGTGCCGCACAGATATGCAGTATTTC
v_gene: TRBV15; abundance: many; d_gene: .; j_gene: TRBJ2-5; CDR3aa: CATSRRTPREETQYF; CDR3nt: TGTGCCACCAGCAGGAGAACTCCCAGGGAAGAGACCCAGTACTTC
v_gene: TRBV11-3; abundance: .; d_gene: TRBD1; j_gene: TRBJ2-7; CDR3aa: CASSLVGGSTYEQYF; CDR3nt: TGTGCCAGCAGCTTAGTAGGGGGCAGTACCTACGAGCAGTACTTC
v_gene: TRBV5-1; abundance: .; d_gene: .; j_gene: TRBJ1-4; CDR3aa: CASSLAGATTNEKLFF; CDR3nt: TGCGCCAGCAGCTTGGCAGGGGCCACAACTAATGAAAAACTGTTTTTT
v_gene: TRBV7-3; abundance: .; d_gene: TRBD2; j_gene: TRBJ2-5; CDR3aa: CASSLVPGGRNQETQYF; CDR3nt: TGTGCCAGCAGCTTGGTACCGGGGGGACGGAACCAAGAGACCCAGTACTTC
v_gene: TRBV7-2; abundance: .; d_gene: .; j_gene: TRBJ2-3; CDR3aa: CASSPQGLRAKDTQYF; CDR3nt: TGTGCCAGCAGCCCACAGGGACTGAGAGCGAAAGATACGCAGTATTTT
v_gene: TRBV11-1; abundance: few; d_gene: .; j_gene: TRBJ2-1; CDR3aa: CASSLGQGPFNEQFF; CDR3nt: TGTGCCAGCAGCTTAGGGCAGGGGCCTTTCAATGAGCAGTTCTTC
v_gene: TRBV6-1; abundance: .; d_gene: .; j_gene: TRBJ2-1; CDR3aa: CASRAGYNEQFF; CDR3nt: TGTGCCAGCAGGGCCGGGTACAATGAGCAGTTCTTC
v_gene: TRBV7-2; abundance: .; d_gene: .; j_gene: TRBJ2-3; CDR3aa: CASSLDTGTQYF; CDR3nt: TGTGCCAGCAGCTTAGATACGGGTACGCAGTATTTT
v_gene: TRBV6-5; abundance: .; d_gene: TRBD2; j_gene: TRBJ2-3; CDR3aa: CASSYSAGGAEETQYF; CDR3nt: TGTGCCAGCAGTTACTCAGCGGGAGGGGCGGAGGAGACGCAGTATTTT
v_gene: TRBV7-2; abundance: few; d_gene: .; j_gene: TRBJ2-6; CDR3aa: CASSPGRFSGANVLTF; CDR3nt: TGTGCCAGCAGCCCCGGACGGTTCTCTGGGGCCAACGTCCTGACTTTC
v_gene: TRBV7-2; abundance: few; d_gene: TRBD2; j_gene: TRBJ2-1; CDR3aa: CASSLGLLAGSSYNEQFF; CDR3nt: TGTGCCAGCAGCTTAGGGCTACTAGCGGGGAGCTCCTACAATGAGCAGTTCTTC
v_gene: TRBV11-2; abundance: .; d_gene: .; j_gene: TRBJ2-3; CDR3aa: CASSLHDTQYF; CDR3nt: TGTGCCAGCAGCCTACACGATACGCAGTATTTT
v_gene: TRBV7-9; abundance: few; d_gene: .; j_gene: TRBJ2-5; CDR3aa: CASSLGVETQYF; CDR3nt: TGTGCCAGCAGCTTAGGTGTTGAGACCCAGTACTTC
v_gene: TRBV7-2; abundance: .; d_gene: .; j_gene: TRBJ2-5; CDR3aa: CASNSQGQETQYF; CDR3nt: TGTGCCAGCAACAGTCAGGGACAAGAGACCCAGTACTTC
v_gene: TRBV7-2; abundance: .; d_gene: .; j_gene: TRBJ2-4; CDR3aa: CASRPPGRRAKDMQYF; CDR3nt: TGTGCCAGCCGCCCACCGGGACGGAGAGCCAAAGACATGCAGTACTTC
v_gene: TRBV5-5; abundance: .; d_gene: .; j_gene: TRBJ2-7; CDR3aa: CASSRADNSYEQYF; CDR3nt: TGTGCCAGCAGCCGGGCGGACAATTCCTACGAGCAGTACTTC
v_gene: TRBV6-5; abundance: many; d_gene: TRBD1; j_gene: TRBJ2-7; CDR3aa: CASSPRGQANYEQYF; CDR3nt: TGTGCCAGCAGTCCCCGAGGACAGGCTAACTACGAGCAGTACTTC
v_gene: TRBV7-9; abundance: .; d_gene: .; j_gene: TRBJ2-3; CDR3aa: CASRGLQRRDPDTQYF; CDR3nt: TGTGCCAGCAGGGGGCTTCAGCGGCGGGACCCAGATACGCAGTATTTT
v_gene: TRBV7-2; abundance: .; d_gene: .; j_gene: TRBJ2-4; CDR3aa: CASGLGGRGQNIQYF; CDR3nt: TGTGCCAGCGGCTTAGGGGGTCGTGGCCAAAACATCCAGTACTTC
v_gene: TRBV27; abundance: many; d_gene: TRBD2; j_gene: TRBJ2-7; CDR3aa: CASSLGGTSGRARLYEQYF; CDR3nt: TGTGCCAGCAGTTTGGGAGGGACTAGCGGGAGGGCCCGCCTTTACGAGCAGTACTTC
v_gene: TRBV6-1; abundance: .; d_gene: TRBD2; j_gene: TRBJ2-3; CDR3aa: CASRESGGRAKDIQYF; CDR3nt: TGTGCCAGCCGCGAATCGGGGGGAAGAGCCAAAGATATTCAGTATTTC
v_gene: TRBV6-1; abundance: .; d_gene: TRBD2; j_gene: TRBJ2-7; CDR3aa: CASSPTSGRTGAYEQYF; CDR3nt: TGTGCCAGCAGCCCGACTAGCGGGCGGACCGGGGCCTACGAGCAGTACTTC
v_gene: TRBV6-1; abundance: many; d_gene: TRBD1; j_gene: TRBJ2-7; CDR3aa: CASRPDRGWSYEQYF; CDR3nt: TGTGCCAGCAGACCTGACAGGGGATGGAGCTACGAGCAGTACTTC
v_gene: TRBV7-8; abundance: .; d_gene: .; j_gene: TRBJ2-3; CDR3aa: CASGLGWADTQYF; CDR3nt: TGTGCCAGCGGGTTAGGTTGGGCAGATACGCAGTATTTT
v_gene: TRBV7-2; abundance: once; d_gene: .; j_gene: TRBJ2-4; CDR3aa: CASSSRLRAKNMQYF; CDR3nt: TGTGCCAGCAGCTCCAGGCTTAGAGCGAAAAACATGCAGTATTTC
v_gene: TRBV7-2; abundance: medium-sized; d_gene: .; j_gene: TRBJ2-1; CDR3aa: CASSLYLQGRYNEQFF; CDR3nt: TGTGCCAGCAGCTTATACCTCCAAGGGCGCTACAATGAGCAGTTCTTC
v_gene: TRBV11-2; abundance: many; d_gene: TRBD2; j_gene: TRBJ2-5; CDR3aa: CASSLMAGGETQYF; CDR3nt: TGTGCCAGCAGCTTAATGGCGGGAGGGGAGACCCAGTACTTC